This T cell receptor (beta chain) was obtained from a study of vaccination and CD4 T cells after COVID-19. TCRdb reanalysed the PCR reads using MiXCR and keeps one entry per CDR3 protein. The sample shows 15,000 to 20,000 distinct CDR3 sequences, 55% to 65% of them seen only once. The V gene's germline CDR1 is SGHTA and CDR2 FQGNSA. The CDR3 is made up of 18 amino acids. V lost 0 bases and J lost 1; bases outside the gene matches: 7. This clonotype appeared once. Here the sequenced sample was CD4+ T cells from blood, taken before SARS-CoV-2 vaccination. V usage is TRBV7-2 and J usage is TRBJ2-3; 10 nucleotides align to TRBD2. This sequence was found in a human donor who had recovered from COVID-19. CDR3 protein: CASSLALTGTSGTDTQYF. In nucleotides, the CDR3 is TGTGCCAGCAGCTTAGCACTCACCGGGACTAGCGGCACAGATACGCAGTATTTT.